Each of the 15 T cell receptor beta chains below was sequenced from the same sample in a study of vaccination and CD4 T cells after COVID-19. Documented time point: late sampling 161 to 241 days after vaccination in three convalescent patients. Treatment specified: approximately nine-day PBMC culture with coronavirus spike peptide pools or control peptides (ViraFEST assay). At the Johns Hopkins FTIC core, DNA taken from cultured CD4+ T cells was sequenced by way of the Oncomine TCR Beta short-read assay. Via MiXCR, TCRdb re-called the PCR reads, giving one row per CDR3 protein. Here the sample spans 20,000 to 30,000 distinct CDR3 sequences, around 42% being singletons. What these receptors recognize is not known. Sequenced here: CD4+ T cells from blood, cultured in vitro, sampled about 7 months after SARS-CoV-2 vaccination. These receptor sequences come from a human donor who had recovered from COVID-19.

The gene calls are TRBV28 and TRBJ1-2, with 10 bases aligning to TRBD1. The CDR3 sequence is 16 residues long. Trimming cost V 6 bases and J 5 bases; bases outside gene matches: 12. From germline, CDR1 is MDHEN and CDR2 SYDVKM. The CDR3 DNA sequence: TGTGCCAGCAGATCCACCGGGACAGGGGAGGGTTATGGCTACACCTTC. Translated, it gives CASRSTGTGEGYGYTF.

The chain recombines TRBV7-2 with TRBJ2-5; no reliable D call. The V gene lost 5 bases and the J gene lost 2 bases, with 9 bases spanning the gap. The CDR3 extends over 13 amino acids. The germline CDR1 and CDR2 sequences are SGHTA and FQGNSA. The CDR3 reads CASSIAIQETQYF. The DNA for the CDR3 is TGTGCCAGCAGCATCGCAATACAAGAGACCCAGTACTTC.

The chain joins TRBV20-1 to TRBJ2-3; D gene unclear. The CDR3 is 14 residues long. Germline values: CDR1 DFQATT, CDR2 SNEGSKA (reference sequence). Trimming took off 0 bases at V and 0 bases at J, with 7 bases between the two ends. The CDR3, as DNA: TGCAGTGCTAGAGAGGCCGGGAGCACAGATACGCAGTATTTT. Its translation is CSAREAGSTDTQYF.

This chain joins TRBV7-2 and TRBJ2-2, with 9 bases identical to TRBD1. In germline, CDR1 is SGHTA, CDR2 FQGNSA. This CDR3 has 15 amino acids. Losses at the gene ends were 5 bases for V and 3 bases for J; bases not matched to a gene: 4. CDR3 loop: CASSPWTGDTGELFF. In DNA, the CDR3 is TGTGCCAGCAGCCCATGGACAGGGGACACCGGGGAGCTGTTTTTT. The variable domain in full, with the rest retrieved from reference TRBV7-2 and TRBJ2-2, is GAGVSQSPSNKVTEKGKDVELRCDPISGHTALYWYRQSLGQGLEFLIYFQGNSAPDKSGLPSDRFSAERTGGSVSTLTIQRTQQEDSAVYLCASSPWTGDTGELFFGEGSRLTVL.

The chain recombines TRBV7-3 with TRBJ2-1, with TRBD2 identical over 9 bases. CDR1 and CDR2 from the germline V gene are SGHTA and FQGTGA. This CDR3 has 17 residues. V lost 0 bases to trimming and J lost 1 base; unmatched junction nucleotides: 4. The CDR3 is CASSLTGSGSSYNEQFF. In DNA form, the CDR3 reads TGTGCCAGCAGCTTAACGGGTAGCGGGAGTTCCTACAATGAGCAGTTCTTC. Combining the CDR3 with reference TRBV7-3 and TRBJ2-1 gives the whole variable domain GAGVSQTPSNKVTEKGKYVELRCDPISGHTALYWYRQSLGQGPEFLIYFQGTGAADDSGLPNDRFFAVRPEGSVSTLKIQRTERGDSAVYLCASSLTGSGSSYNEQFFGPGTRLTVL.

The CDR3 sequence is CASSTEGQTPPDTF. CDR3 sequence (DNA): TGTGCCAGCAGCACCGAAGGACAGACCCCCCCGGACACCTTC. The chain uses TRBV7-2 and TRBJ1-2; possibly TRBD1 for D (6 bases). The CDR3 spans 14 residues. Germline CDR1 reads SGHTA; CDR2 reads FQGNSA. The ends were cut back, 5 bases at V and 12 bases at J, with 22 bases in the middle.

This clonotype came up a few times. The chain combines TRBV7-2 with TRBJ1-5, with a possible D match to TRBD1 (5 bases). Between the trimmed V and J ends, which lost 0 bases and 7 bases, there was a span of 16 bases. The germline V gene has CDR1 SGHTA and CDR2 FQGNSA. CDR3 length equals 16 residues. CDR3 in DNA: TGTGCCAGCAGCTTAGCGGGGGGACGGCGGGAGCAGCCCCAGCATTTT. Translation gives CASSLAGGRREQPQHF. The full variable domain, with the rest looked up from reference TRBV7-2 and TRBJ1-5, is GAGVSQSPSNKVTEKGKDVELRCDPISGHTALYWYRQSLGQGLEFLIYFQGNSAPDKSGLPSDRFSAERTGGSVSTLTIQRTQQEDSAVYLCASSLAGGRREQPQHFGDGTRLSIL.

This clonotype was picked up a small number of times. The gene calls are TRBV20-1 and TRBJ2-2; 10 bases match TRBD2. The V and J ends lost 0 bases and 6 bases, in that order; junction bases with no gene match: 7. The CDR3 spans 16 residues. Germline loops: CDR1 DFQATT, CDR2 SNEGSKA (reference sequence). CDR3 coding DNA: TGCAGTGCTAGAGAATTCGGGACTAGCGAGGCCGGGGAGCTGTTTTTT. Protein: CSAREFGTSEAGELFF.

This chain joins TRBV6-1 and TRBJ2-3; D perhaps matches TRBD2 (7 bases). Germline assignment: CDR1 MNHNS and CDR2 SASEGT. The CDR3 extends over 16 amino acids. With 7 bases removed from V and 0 bases from J, the gap between germline ends came to 17 bases. CDR3 amino acids: CASKRGGPASTDTQYF. The CDR3 nucleotides read TGTGCCAGCAAGAGGGGGGGACCCGCTAGCACAGATACGCAGTATTTT.

By frequency in the sample, this clonotype is medium-sized. This chain links TRBV7-6 with TRBJ1-6, with unresolved D. The V and J ends lost 1 base and 8 bases respectively, with 6 bases between them. Germline V gene sequence: CDR1 SGHVS, CDR2 FNYEAQ. The CDR3 consists of 13 residues. The CDR3: CASSLVLDSPLHF. The CDR3, as DNA: TGTGCCAGCAGCTTAGTCCTGGATTCACCCCTCCACTTT. Full variable domain (remainder filled in from reference TRBV7-6 and TRBJ1-6): GAGVSQSPRYKVTKRGQDVALRCDPISGHVSLYWYRQALGQGPEFLTYFNYEAQQDKSGLPNDRFSAERPEGSISTLTIQRTEQRDSAMYRCASSLVLDSPLHFGNGTRLTVT.

V gene TRBV7-6 combines with J gene TRBJ2-3; no firm D call. CDR1 is SGHVS and CDR2 is FNYEAQ in the germline V gene. The CDR3 loop spans 15 amino acids. Trimming left V 0 bases short and J 7 bases short, with 14 bases between. The CDR3 DNA is TGTGCCAGCAGCTTAGCGCCCGCTTTGAGAAATACGCAGTATTTT. Translating it yields CASSLAPALRNTQYF.

The sample holds a few counts of this clonotype. The chain couples TRBV6-1 to TRBJ1-1; TRBD1 might be the D (5 bases). This CDR3 is built from 15 residues. Trimming removed 7 bases from V and 3 bases from J, with 18 bases in between. Germline-derived CDR1 and CDR2 are MNHNS and SASEGT. The CDR3 spells CASKRGVRVDTEAFF. The DNA for the CDR3 is TGTGCCAGCAAGCGGGGGGTCAGGGTGGACACTGAAGCTTTCTTT.

This chain links TRBV29-1 with TRBJ1-1; TRBD1 might be the D (6 bases). The CDR3 totals 13 residues. The germline V gene encodes CDR1 SQVTM and CDR2 ANQGSEA. V lost 6 bases and J 4 bases, leaving 15 bases between the germline ends. CDR3 in DNA: TGCAGCGTATCACAGGGTGGTAGCACTGAAGCTTTCTTT. It translates to CSVSQGGSTEAFF.

The chain is built from TRBV10-3 and TRBJ1-1; no firm D call. The CDR3 spans 12 residues. Trimming removed 2 bases at V and 8 bases at J, with 9 bases between. Germline CDR1 reads ENHRY; CDR2 reads SYGVKD. The CDR3 region is CAISERLGEAFF. CDR3 DNA sequence: TGTGCCATCAGTGAGCGACTCGGGGAAGCTTTCTTT.

Only a few counts were recorded for this clonotype. This chain links TRBV20-1 with TRBJ2-3, with unresolved D. V gave up 2 bases and J gave up 3 bases, with 6 bases separating them. The germline V gene has CDR1 DFQATT and CDR2 SNEGSKA (reference sequence). The CDR3 has 12 residues. CDR3 DNA sequence: TGCAGTGCTAGATCCCTAACAGATACGCAGTATTTT. Translating it yields CSARSLTDTQYF.